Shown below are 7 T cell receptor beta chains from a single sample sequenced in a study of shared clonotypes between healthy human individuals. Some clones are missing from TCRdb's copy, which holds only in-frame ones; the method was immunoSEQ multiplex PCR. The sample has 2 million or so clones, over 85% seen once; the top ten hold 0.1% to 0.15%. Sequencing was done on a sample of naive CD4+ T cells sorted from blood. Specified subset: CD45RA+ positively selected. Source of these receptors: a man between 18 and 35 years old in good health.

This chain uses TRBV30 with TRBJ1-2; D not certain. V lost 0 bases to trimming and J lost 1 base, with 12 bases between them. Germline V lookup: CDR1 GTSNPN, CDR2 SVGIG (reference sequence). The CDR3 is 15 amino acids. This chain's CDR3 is CAWSVYQGSNYGYTF. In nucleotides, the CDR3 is TGTGCCTGGAGTGTATATCAAGGAAGTAACTATGGCTACACCTTC.

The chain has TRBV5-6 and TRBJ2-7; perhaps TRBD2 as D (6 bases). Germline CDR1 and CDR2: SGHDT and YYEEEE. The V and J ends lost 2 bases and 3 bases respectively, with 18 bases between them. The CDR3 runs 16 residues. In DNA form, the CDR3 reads TGTGCCAGCAGCTTCTTCCGGGGGACCATCCTCTACGAGCAGTACTTC. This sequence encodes CASSFFRGTILYEQYF.

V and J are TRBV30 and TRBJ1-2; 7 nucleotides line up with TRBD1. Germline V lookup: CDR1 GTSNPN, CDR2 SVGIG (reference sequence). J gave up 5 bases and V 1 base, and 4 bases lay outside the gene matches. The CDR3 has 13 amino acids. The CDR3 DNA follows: TGTGCCTGGAGTGCGGGGGGACAGTATGGCTACACCTTC. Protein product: CAWSAGGQYGYTF.

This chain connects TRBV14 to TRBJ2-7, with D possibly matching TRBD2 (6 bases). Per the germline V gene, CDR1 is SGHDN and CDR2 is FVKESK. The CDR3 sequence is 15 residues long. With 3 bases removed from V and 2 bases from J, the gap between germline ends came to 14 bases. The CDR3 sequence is CASSQSGGQTYEQYF. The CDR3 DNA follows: TGTGCCAGCAGCCAGTCCGGGGGTCAGACCTACGAGCAGTACTTC.

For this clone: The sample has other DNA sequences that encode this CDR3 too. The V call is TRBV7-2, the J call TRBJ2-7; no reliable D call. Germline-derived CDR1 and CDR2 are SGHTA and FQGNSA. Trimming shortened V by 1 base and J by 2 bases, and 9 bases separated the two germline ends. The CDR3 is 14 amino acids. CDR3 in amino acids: CASSLGQAPYEQYF. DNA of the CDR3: TGTGCCAGCAGCTTAGGCCAGGCTCCCTACGAGCAGTACTTC.

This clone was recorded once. The CDR3 reads CASSDRGLSDTEAFF. CDR3 nucleotides: TGTGCCAGTAGTGACAGGGGGCTAAGTGACACTGAAGCTTTCTTT. The chain employs TRBV19 and TRBJ1-1; TRBD1 matches 10 bases. CDR1 is LNHDA and CDR2 is SQIVND in the germline V gene (reference sequence). This CDR3 is built from 15 residues. J lost 3 bases, V lost 5 bases, and 6 bases had no gene match.

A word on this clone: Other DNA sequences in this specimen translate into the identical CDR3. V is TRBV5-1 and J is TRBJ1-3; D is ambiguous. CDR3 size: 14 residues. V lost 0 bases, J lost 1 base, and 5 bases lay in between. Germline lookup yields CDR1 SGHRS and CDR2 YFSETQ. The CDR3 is CASSLDLSGNTIYF. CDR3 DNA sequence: TGCGCCAGCAGCTTGGACCTATCTGGAAACACCATATATTTT.